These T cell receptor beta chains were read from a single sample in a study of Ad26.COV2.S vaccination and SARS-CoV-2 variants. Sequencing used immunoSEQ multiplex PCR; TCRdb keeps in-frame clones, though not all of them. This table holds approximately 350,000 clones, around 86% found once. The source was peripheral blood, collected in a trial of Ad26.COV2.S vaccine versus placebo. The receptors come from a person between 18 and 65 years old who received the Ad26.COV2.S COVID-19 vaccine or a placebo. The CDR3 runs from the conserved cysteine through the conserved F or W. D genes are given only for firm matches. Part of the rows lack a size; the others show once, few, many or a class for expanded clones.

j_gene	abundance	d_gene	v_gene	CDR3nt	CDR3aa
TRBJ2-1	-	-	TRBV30	TGTGCCTGGAGTCCCTCTAATTATGAGCAGTTCTTC	CAWSPSNYEQFF
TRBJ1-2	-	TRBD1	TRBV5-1	TGCGCCAGCAGCCCGCAGGGACAGGAGGGGGGCAGCTATGGCTACACCTTC	CASSPQGQEGGSYGYTF
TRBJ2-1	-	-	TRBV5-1	TGCGCCAGCAGAGGTCTAGCGCAATACAATGAGCAGTTCTTC	CASRGLAQYNEQFF
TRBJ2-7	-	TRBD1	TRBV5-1	TGCGCCAGCAGCCCATCGTGGAAGAAGGGGGCGAACTTC	CASSPSWKKGANF
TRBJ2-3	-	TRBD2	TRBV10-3	TGTGCCATCACCCCGGGGGGGAGTAGCACAGATACGCAGTATTTT	CAITPGGSSTDTQYF
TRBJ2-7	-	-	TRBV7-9	TGTGCCAGCAGCTTAGGAGGGACGGAAGCCTACGAGCAGTACTTC	CASSLGGTEAYEQYF
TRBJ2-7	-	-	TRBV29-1	TGCAGCGCCAGGACGGAGAGCTCCTACGAGCAGTACTTC	CSARTESSYEQYF
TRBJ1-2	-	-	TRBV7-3	TGTGCCAGCAGCCTTGGTTACGGCGGGGGTTGGGATGGCTACACCTTC	CASSLGYGGGWDGYTF
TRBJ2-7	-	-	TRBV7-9	TGTGCCAGCAGCTTAAGGGTGGGGTACGAGCAGTACTTC	CASSLRVGYEQYF
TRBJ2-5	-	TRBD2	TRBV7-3	TGTGCCAGCAGCTTAAAGGGAGGGTTTGAGACCCAGTACTTC	CASSLKGGFETQYF
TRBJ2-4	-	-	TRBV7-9	TGTGCCAGCAGCTTGGCAGGGAATAACATTCAGTACTTC	CASSLAGNNIQYF
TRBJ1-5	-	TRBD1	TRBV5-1	TGCGCCAGCAGCTTTGACCCCCGACAGGGAAGCAATCAGCCCCAGCATTTT	CASSFDPRQGSNQPQHF
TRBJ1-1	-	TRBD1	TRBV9	TGTGCCAGCAGCGTAGAGCGAATGGTGGGACAGGGAAACACTGAAGCTTTCTTT	CASSVERMVGQGNTEAFF
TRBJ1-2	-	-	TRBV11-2	TGTGCCAGCAGCTTAGGGACCGTCTCGTATGGCTACACCTTC	CASSLGTVSYGYTF
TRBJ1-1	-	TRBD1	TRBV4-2	TGTGCCAGCAGCAACGGACAGGGTCGCTTCACTGAAGCTTTCTTT	CASSNGQGRFTEAFF
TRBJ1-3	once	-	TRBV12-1	TGTGCCAGCAGCGAAACCATCACTGGAAACACCATATATTTT	CASSETITGNTIYF
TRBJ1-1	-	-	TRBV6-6	TGTGCCAGCAGTTACTCCCCAGACCCCCCCGGCACTGAAGCTTTCTTT	CASSYSPDPPGTEAFF
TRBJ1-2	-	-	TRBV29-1	TGCAGCGTTCCAGGCTACACCTTC	CSVPGYTF
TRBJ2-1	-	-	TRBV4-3	TGCGCCAGCAGCTCAGGGGCCTTTACCTACAATGAGCAGTTCTTC	CASSSGAFTYNEQFF
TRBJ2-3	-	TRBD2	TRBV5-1	TGCGCCAGCAGCCCCTCGGGGGGGCCGGGGGATACGCAGTATTTT	CASSPSGGPGDTQYF
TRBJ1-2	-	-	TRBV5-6	TGTGCCAGCAGCTTTTTAGGGCTTAAGGGCTATGGCTACACCTTC	CASSFLGLKGYGYTF
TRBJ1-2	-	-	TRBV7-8	TGTGCCAGCAGCTTAGACGGCCACCACAGGGCTGGCTACACCTTC	CASSLDGHHRAGYTF
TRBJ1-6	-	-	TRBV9	TGTGCCAGCAGCGACCCCAGGGGATTGGGACCCCTCCACTTT	CASSDPRGLGPLHF
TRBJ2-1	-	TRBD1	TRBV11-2	TGTGCCAGCAGCTTAAGACAGGGATCCAATGAGCAGTTCTTC	CASSLRQGSNEQFF
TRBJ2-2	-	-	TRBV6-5	TGTGCCAGCAGACGATTGTTAACCGGGGAGCTGTTTTTT	CASRRLLTGELFF
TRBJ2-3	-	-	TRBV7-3	TGTGCCAGCAGCTTCGGGAACCCTGGCACAGATACGCAGTATTTT	CASSFGNPGTDTQYF
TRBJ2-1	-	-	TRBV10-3	TGTGCCATCGGGCAGGATAACAATGAGCAGTTCTTC	CAIGQDNNEQFF
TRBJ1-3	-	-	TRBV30	TGTGCCTGGAGTCCGGGTCTCGGAAACACCATATATTTT	CAWSPGLGNTIYF
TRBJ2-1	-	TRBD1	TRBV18	TGTGCCAGCTCGTCCCCTACACAGGGGGGAAATGAGCAGTTCTTC	CASSSPTQGGNEQFF
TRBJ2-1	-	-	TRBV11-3	TGTGCCAGCAGCACCCGACAGGCCAATGAGCAGTTCTTC	CASSTRQANEQFF
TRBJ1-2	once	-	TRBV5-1	TGCGCCAGCAGCTTCAATAGGGATGGCTACACCTTC	CASSFNRDGYTF
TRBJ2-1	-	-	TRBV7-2	TGTGCCAGCAGCCCCCATGCTAGCTACAATGAGCAGTTCTTC	CASSPHASYNEQFF
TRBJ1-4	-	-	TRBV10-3	TGTGCCATCGGGGCTGGAACTAATGAAAAACTGTTTTTT	CAIGAGTNEKLFF
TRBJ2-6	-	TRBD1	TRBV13	TGTGCCAGCAGCTTCGGACAGGGGGCGCGTGGGGCCAACGTCCTGACTTTC	CASSFGQGARGANVLTF
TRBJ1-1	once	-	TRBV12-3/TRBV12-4	TGTGCCAGCAGTTTAAAGGCACACACTGAAGCTTTCTTT	CASSLKAHTEAFF
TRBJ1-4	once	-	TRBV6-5	TGTGCCAGCAAGGAAAGTGGGGTGGTGTTTTTT	CASKESGVVFF
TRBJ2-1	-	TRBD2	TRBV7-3	TGTGCCAGCAGCTTCAGCGGGAGCAATGAGCAGTTCTTC	CASSFSGSNEQFF
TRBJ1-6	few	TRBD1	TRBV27	TGTGCCAGCAGTTCATACGACAGGGACCCCTATAATTCACCCCTCCACTTT	CASSSYDRDPYNSPLHF
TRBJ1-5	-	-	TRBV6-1	TGTGCCAGCAGTGAAATGGCAGGGATCGATCAGCCCCAGCATTTT	CASSEMAGIDQPQHF